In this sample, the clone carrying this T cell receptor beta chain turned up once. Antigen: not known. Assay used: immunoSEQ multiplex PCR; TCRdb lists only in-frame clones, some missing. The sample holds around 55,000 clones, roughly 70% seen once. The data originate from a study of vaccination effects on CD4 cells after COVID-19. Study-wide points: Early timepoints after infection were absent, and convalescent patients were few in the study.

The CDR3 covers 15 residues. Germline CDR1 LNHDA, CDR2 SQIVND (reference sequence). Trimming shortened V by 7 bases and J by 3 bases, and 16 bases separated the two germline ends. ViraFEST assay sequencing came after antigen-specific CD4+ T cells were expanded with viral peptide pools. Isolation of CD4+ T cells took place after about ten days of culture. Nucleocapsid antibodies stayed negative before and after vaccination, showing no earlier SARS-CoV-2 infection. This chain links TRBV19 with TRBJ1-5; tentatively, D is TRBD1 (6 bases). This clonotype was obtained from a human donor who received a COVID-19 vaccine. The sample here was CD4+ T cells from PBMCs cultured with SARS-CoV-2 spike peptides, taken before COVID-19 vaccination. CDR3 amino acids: CASKGENRVNQPQHF. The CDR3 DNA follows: TGTGCCAGTAAGGGGGAGAACAGGGTCAATCAGCCCCAGCATTTT. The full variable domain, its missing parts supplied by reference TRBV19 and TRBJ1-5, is DGGITQSPKYLFRKEGQNVTLSCEQNLNHDAMYWYRQDPGQGLRLIYYSQIVNDFQKGDIAEGYSVSREKKESFPLTVTSAQKNPTAFYLCASKGENRVNQPQHFGDGTRLSIL.